This T cell receptor (beta chain) emerged from a study of graft-versus-host responses after intestinal transplantation. About the study: In this cohort, recipients had multivisceral, liver-intestinal, or isolated intestinal transplants.

Looked up from germline, CDR1 is PRHDT and CDR2 is FYEKMQ (reference sequence). The CDR3 spans 11 residues. The study's findings and limits: There was an association between peak levels of circulating GvH clones and early post-transplant HvG declines. In recipient marrow, GvH clones were found, and some appeared first in ileum or blood.

The authors seeded about 200,000 CFSE-labeled responder cells together with about 200,000 irradiated stimulator cells tagged with violet dye. Sorting after the reaction isolated proliferating CFSE-low CD3+CD4+ and CD3+CD8+ responders. Data came from immunoSEQ multiplex PCR; TCRdb stores just in-frame clones and leaves some out. Seen here are roughly 17,000 clones, approximately 39% observed once, and the top ten hold roughly 3.5%. This sequence joins TRBV13 and TRBJ2-5, with unresolved D. Gene TRBJ2-7 matches the end of the DNA better, so the J call may be wrong. The receptor was derived from a human patient who received an intestinal transplant. This specimen was alloreactive CD8+ T cells from a mixed lymphocyte reaction culture, taken before intestinal transplant. Subset here: CFSE-low proliferating T cells sorted from roughly six-day pre-transplant mixed lymphocyte reaction (GvH or HvG direction). The CDR3 reads CASSFLYEQYF. The DNA of the CDR3 is TGTGCCAGCAGCTTCCTCTACGAGCAGTACTTC.